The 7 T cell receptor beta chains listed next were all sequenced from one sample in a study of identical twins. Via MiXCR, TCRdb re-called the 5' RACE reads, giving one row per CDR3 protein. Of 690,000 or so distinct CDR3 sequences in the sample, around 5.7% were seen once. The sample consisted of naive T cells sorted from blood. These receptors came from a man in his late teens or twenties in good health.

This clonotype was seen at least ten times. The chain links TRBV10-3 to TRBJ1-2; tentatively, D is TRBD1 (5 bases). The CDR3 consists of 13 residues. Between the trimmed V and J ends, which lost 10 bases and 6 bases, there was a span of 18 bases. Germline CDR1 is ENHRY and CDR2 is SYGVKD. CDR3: CATTGGLTNGYTF. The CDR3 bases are TGTGCCACCACGGGGGGACTTACCAATGGCTACACCTTC.

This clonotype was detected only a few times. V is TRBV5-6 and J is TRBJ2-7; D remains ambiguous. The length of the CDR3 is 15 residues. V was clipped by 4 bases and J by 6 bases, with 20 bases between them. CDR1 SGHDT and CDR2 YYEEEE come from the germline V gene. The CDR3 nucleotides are TGTGCCAGCAGCAGGATTGGCCTTAGGTCTAGCGAGCAGTACGTC. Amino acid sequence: CASSRIGLRSSEQYV.

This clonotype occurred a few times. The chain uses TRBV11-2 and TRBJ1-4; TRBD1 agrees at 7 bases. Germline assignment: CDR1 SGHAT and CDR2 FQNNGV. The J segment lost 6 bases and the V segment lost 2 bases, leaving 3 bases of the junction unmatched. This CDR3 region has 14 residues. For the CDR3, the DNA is TGTGCCAGCAGCTTACTCACAGGGGATGAAAAACTGTTTTTT. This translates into CASSLLTGDEKLFF.

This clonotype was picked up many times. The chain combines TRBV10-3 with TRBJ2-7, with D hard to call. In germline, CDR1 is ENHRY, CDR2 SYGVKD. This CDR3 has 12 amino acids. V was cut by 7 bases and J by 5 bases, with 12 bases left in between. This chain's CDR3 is CAINTDRNEQYF. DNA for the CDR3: TGTGCCATCAATACGGACCGCAACGAGCAGTACTTC.

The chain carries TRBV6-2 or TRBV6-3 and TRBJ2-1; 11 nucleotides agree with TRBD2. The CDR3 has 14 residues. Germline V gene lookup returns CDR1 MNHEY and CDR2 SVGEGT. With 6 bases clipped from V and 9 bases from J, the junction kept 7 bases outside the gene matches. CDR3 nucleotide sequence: TGTGCCAGCAGCCCCCGACTAGCGGGAACTGAGCAGTTCTTC. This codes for CASSPRLAGTEQFF.

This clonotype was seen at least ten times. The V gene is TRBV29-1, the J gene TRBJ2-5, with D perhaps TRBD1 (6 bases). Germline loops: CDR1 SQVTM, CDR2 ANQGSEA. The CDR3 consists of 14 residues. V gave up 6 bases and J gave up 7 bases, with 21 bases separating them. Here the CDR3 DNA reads TGCAGCGTCCCCCCTCCTCACAGGGCCGGGACCCAGTACTTC. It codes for CSVPPPHRAGTQYF.

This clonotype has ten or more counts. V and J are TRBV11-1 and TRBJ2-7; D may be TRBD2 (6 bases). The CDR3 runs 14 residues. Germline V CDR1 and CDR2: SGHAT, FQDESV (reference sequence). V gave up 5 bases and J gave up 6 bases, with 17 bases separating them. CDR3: CASSPASSRGEQYF. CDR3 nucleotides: TGTGCCAGCAGCCCCGCCTCCTCGCGGGGCGAGCAGTACTTC.